The table lists the clone carrying this T cell receptor (beta chain) with a few counts. Antigen unknown. This entry comes from a study of T cell repertoires in cytomegalovirus infection. In the study overall: Both recently identified HLA-C-restricted and well-studied HLA-B-restricted CMV epitopes were used in the study. Indications of both CMV infection and matching HLA type were provided by public TCR beta signatures.

Study results and limitations: Summed public TCR beta family frequency identified CMV carriers bearing the relevant HLA. In two of eight donors, the top clonotype was HLA-C-restricted CMV-specific.

TCRdb reanalysed the reads using MiXCR and keeps one entry per CDR3 protein. Counted here are about 830,000 distinct CDR3 sequences, 32% occurring once; the ten biggest clones make up 9.5% to 15%. The CDR3 is 12 residues long. Trimming took off 3 bases at V and 6 bases at J, with 12 bases between the two ends. Germline V CDR1 and CDR2: DFQATT, SNEGSKA (reference sequence). The sample consisted of cultured CD8+ T cells from PBMCs, taken from culture after CMV antigen stimulation. The rearrangement joins TRBV20-1 to TRBJ2-7; perhaps TRBD2 as D (5 bases). This clonotype originated in a human donor in good health (CMV status not recorded). Some clones in this sample may be carry-over from other donors' samples. CDR3: CSAREVGSEQYF. In nucleotides, the CDR3 is TGCAGTGCTAGGGAAGTAGGGAGCGAGCAGTACTTC.